A single sample is the source of the 18 T cell receptor beta chains below, sequenced in a study of cytomegalovirus exposure and HLA in healthy donors. The PCR contained 60 Vbeta and 13 Jbeta primers. Libraries were prepared by immunoSEQ multiplex PCR; TCRdb keeps only in-frame clonotypes and omits some of them. The table includes around 190,000 clones, roughly 83% detected once. The source material was PBMCs. Source of these receptors: a woman in her fifties or sixties in good health and CMV-seronegative.

The chain couples TRBV7-9 to TRBJ2-6; D is unresolved. Deletions cut 3 bases from V and 1 base from J, with 10 bases between. This CDR3 has 16 amino acids. The germline V gene encodes CDR1 SEHNR and CDR2 FQNEAQ (reference sequence). CDR3 coding DNA: TGTGCCAGCAGCTTGTTCGGTGAGTCTGGGGCCAACGTCCTGACTTTC. Its translation is CASSLFGESGANVLTF.

Comments on this clone: The sample has other DNA sequences that encode this CDR3 too. CDR3 sequence (DNA): TGTGCCAGTAAGAGAGAGAGCTCCTATAATTCACCCCTCCACTTT. Translated: CASKRESSYNSPLHF. The chain employs TRBV19 and TRBJ1-6, with D hard to call. CDR3 size: 15 residues. Trimming took 7 bases from V and 0 from J, leaving 10 bases between them. Germline CDR1 reads LNHDA; CDR2 reads SQIVND (reference sequence).

There are a few counts of this clone. J is TRBJ2-2 and V is TRBV7-9; D is unclear. CDR3 length: 14 amino acids. Germline loops: CDR1 SEHNR, CDR2 FQNEAQ (reference sequence). Deletions cut 1 base from V and 4 bases from J, with 7 bases between. CDR3 DNA sequence: TGTGCCAGCAGCTTAGATACGGTCACCGGGGAGCTGTTTTTT. Encoded protein: CASSLDTVTGELFF.

This chain's CDR3 is CASRVPGGGTEAFF. DNA for the CDR3: TGTGCCAGCAGGGTTCCAGGCGGAGGCACTGAAGCTTTCTTT. The chain employs TRBV7-9 and TRBJ1-1; D uncertain. V was pared by 6 bases and J by 4 bases, with 15 bases between. Germline-derived CDR1 and CDR2 are SEHNR and FQNEAQ (reference sequence). The CDR3 spans 14 residues.

The chain joins TRBV7-2 to TRBJ2-5; D might be TRBD1 (6 bases). CDR1 is SGHTA and CDR2 is FQGNSA in the germline V gene. The CDR3 loop spans 16 amino acids. Trimming took off 2 bases at V and 3 bases at J, with 16 bases between the two ends. Here the CDR3 DNA reads TGTGCCAGCAGCTTATCAACAGGGTTTCGCGAAGAGACCCAGTACTTC. Residues: CASSLSTGFREETQYF. Combining the CDR3 with reference TRBV7-2 and TRBJ2-5 gives the whole variable domain GAGVSQSPSNKVTEKGKDVELRCDPISGHTALYWYRQSLGQGLEFLIYFQGNSAPDKSGLPSDRFSAERTGGSVSTLTIQRTQQEDSAVYLCASSLSTGFREETQYFGPGTRLLVL.

This clone was detected once. The chain links TRBV4-1 to TRBJ2-7; TRBD1 might be the D (6 bases). The CDR3 contains 13 residues. Germline V gene sequence: CDR1 MGHRA, CDR2 YSYEKL. Trimming removed 3 bases at V and 5 bases at J, with 11 bases between. The CDR3 DNA reads as TGCGCCAGCAGCCAGGGACAAGGCGACGAGCAGTACTTC. This codes for CASSQGQGDEQYF.

The rearrangement uses TRBV6-4 and TRBJ2-1; 14 nucleotides align to TRBD2. CDR3 length: 16 residues. Per the germline V gene, CDR1 is MRHNA and CDR2 is SNTAGT. Unmatched junction bases numbered 5, after V lost 3 bases and J lost 7 bases. This CDR3 reads CASSDSTSGGVNEQFF. CDR3 coding DNA: TGTGCCAGCAGTGATTCGACTAGCGGGGGGGTAAATGAGCAGTTCTTC.

On this clone itself: Other DNA sequences of this sample code for an identical CDR3. The chain uses TRBV7-2 and TRBJ2-7; the match to TRBD2 covers 11 bases. The CDR3 sequence is 15 residues long. J was trimmed by 3 bases and V by 3 bases; bases with no gene match: 4. The germline gives CDR1 SGHTA, CDR2 FQGNSA. This chain's CDR3 is CASSFTGTSGYEQYF. CDR3 DNA: TGTGCCAGCAGCTTTACCGGGACTAGCGGCTACGAGCAGTACTTC.

Worth noting for this clone: At one of its ends the junction is not consistent with the germline gene, which may arise from a read error. V is TRBV25-1 and J is TRBJ1-6; D might be TRBD1 (5 bases). Germline lookup yields CDR1 MGHDK and CDR2 SYGVNS. The CDR3 is made up of 16 amino acids. The CDR3: CASSLVGADNNSPLRF. The CDR3 nucleotides are TGTGCCAGCAGTTTGGTAGGGGCAGACAATAATTCACCCCTCCGCTTT. Supplemented by reference TRBV25-1 and TRBJ1-6, the full variable domain reads EADIYQTPRYLVIGTGKKITLECSQTMGHDKMYWYQQDPGMELHLIHYSYGVNSTEKGDLSSESTVSRIRTEHFPLTLESARPSHTSQYLCASSLVGADNNSPLRFGNGTRLTVT.

This clone has only one observation. V is TRBV9 and J is TRBJ2-5, with D tentatively TRBD1 (7 bases). Germline CDR1 is SGDLS and CDR2 is YYNGEE. This CDR3 spans 17 amino acids. V was cut by 0 bases and J by 5 bases, with 20 bases left in between. CDR3 in DNA: TGTGCCAGCAGCGTAGCGGGGCCGACAGGGACTCGGGAGACCCAGTACTTC. Translating gives CASSVAGPTGTRETQYF. The full variable domain, completed using reference TRBV9 and TRBJ2-5, is DSGVTQTPKHLITATGQRVTLRCSPRSGDLSVYWYQQSLDQGLQFLIQYYNGEERAKGNILERFSAQQFPDLHSELNLSSLELGDSALYFCASSVAGPTGTRETQYFGPGTRLLVL.

The chain joins TRBV6-5 to TRBJ2-5, with 7 nucleotides matching TRBD1. The J segment lost 2 bases and the V segment lost 6 bases, leaving 3 bases of the junction unmatched. Per germline, CDR1 MNHEY and CDR2 SVGAGI. This CDR3 is 13 amino acids long. The CDR3 loop is CASRGTAQETQYF. Here the CDR3 DNA reads TGTGCCAGCAGAGGGACAGCGCAAGAGACCCAGTACTTC.

The V and J genes are TRBV4-3 and TRBJ2-3; TRBD2 matches 9 bases. Trimming at V came to 1 base and at J to 5 bases, leaving 4 bases not matched to a gene. The germline V gene has CDR1 LGHNA and CDR2 YSLEER. CDR3 size: 15 residues. CDR3 residues: CASSQGVLAGDTQYF. CDR3 coding DNA: TGCGCCAGCAGCCAAGGGGTACTAGCGGGAGATACGCAGTATTTT.

This chain connects TRBV27 to TRBJ2-5; 9 nucleotides match TRBD2. Per the germline V gene, CDR1 is MNHEY and CDR2 is SMNVEV (reference sequence). With V trimmed by 2 bases and J by 4 bases, 14 bases remained unmatched. The CDR3 is 18 amino acids. DNA of the CDR3: TGTGCCAGCAGTTTAACGGTCTCCCCGAGCGGGAGGCTAGAGACCCAGTACTTC. It is translated as CASSLTVSPSGRLETQYF.

The chain joins TRBV29-1 to TRBJ1-2; 8 bases agree with TRBD1. Germline CDR1 SQVTM, CDR2 ANQGSEA. V lost 1 base and J lost 8; bases outside the gene matches: 9. The CDR3 extends over 14 amino acids. The CDR3 coding sequence is TGCAGCGTTGAAGTAGGGGGACAGGCCTCCGGCTACACCTTC. Translating it yields CSVEVGGQASGYTF.

The gene calls are TRBV21-1 and TRBJ2-6; TRBD1, the table's D call, was not compared with the DNA. TRBV21-1 represents a pseudogene. This CDR3 region has 19 residues. The CDR3 sequence is CASSKGDRDLTQGANVLTF. CDR3 DNA: TGTGCCAGCAGCAAAGGGGACAGAGACCTCACACAGGGGGCCAACGTCCTGACTTTC.

The CDR3 protein is CASSSRDRVYEQYF. For the CDR3, the DNA is TGTGCCAGCAGCTCCCGGGACAGGGTCTACGAGCAGTACTTC. The rearrangement links TRBV5-4 to TRBJ2-7; TRBD1 agrees at 9 bases. The length of the CDR3 is 14 residues. Germline values: CDR1 SGHNT, CDR2 YYREEE (reference sequence). The V segment lost 3 bases and the J segment 3 bases; nucleotides outside the gene matches: 4.

The genes are TRBV9 and TRBJ1-4; D remains ambiguous. V lost 4 bases and J 4 bases, leaving 11 bases between the germline ends. The CDR3 is made up of 14 amino acids. The germline V gene encodes CDR1 SGDLS and CDR2 YYNGEE. This chain's CDR3 is CASSPQAINEKLFF. The CDR3 coding sequence is TGTGCCAGCAGCCCCCAGGCGATTAATGAAAAACTGTTTTTT.

The rearrangement uses TRBV7-8 and TRBJ2-1, with 11 bases identical to TRBD1. The CDR3 is made up of 15 amino acids. Germline CDR1 is SGHVS and CDR2 is FQNEAQ. V was clipped by 5 bases and J by 7 bases; unmatched bases: 7. CDR3: CASSARDRGINEQFF. Here the CDR3 DNA reads TGTGCCAGCAGCGCCCGGGACAGGGGGATAAATGAGCAGTTCTTC.